These T cell receptor beta chains were read from a single sample in a study of cytomegalovirus exposure and HLA in healthy donors. Libraries were prepared by immunoSEQ multiplex PCR; TCRdb keeps only in-frame clonotypes and omits some of them. This sample carries 100,000 to 150,000 clones, more than 75% of them seen once, and the ten largest clones take approximately 2%. Sequenced material: PBMCs. Receptors were obtained from a woman aged 25 to 39 in good health and CMV-seronegative. Both conserved end residues are part of each CDR3. The order of the fields is D gene, V gene, clone size, J gene, CDR3 protein, CDR3 DNA. A D gene is named only where the DNA matches it firmly. Clone size is stated in some rows and not others, as once, few, many or a class when expanded.

>TRBD1|TRBV4-3|-|TRBJ1-3
CASSQTGTDSGNTIYF
TGCGCCAGCAGCCAAACCGGGACAGACTCTGGAAACACCATATATTTT
>TRBD2|TRBV4-1|-|TRBJ2-5
CASSQERGGDQETQYF
TGCGCCAGCAGCCAAGAGCGGGGGGGCGACCAAGAGACCCAGTACTTC
>TRBD2|TRBV7-3|-|TRBJ2-1
CASSPAGARYNEQFF
TGTGCCAGCTCCCCAGCGGGGGCCCGATACAATGAGCAGTTCTTC
>-|TRBV7-2|-|TRBJ1-2
CASSSGQTYTF
TGTGCCAGCAGCTCCGGACAGACCTACACCTTC
>TRBD2|TRBV4-3|-|TRBJ2-1
CASSQSGASGSYNEQFF
TGCGCCAGCAGCCAATCAGGGGCTAGCGGGTCCTACAATGAGCAGTTCTTC
>-|TRBV6-1|once|TRBJ1-4
CASMIEGGRIEKLFF
TGTGCCAGCATGATAGAGGGAGGGCGAATTGAAAAACTGTTTTTT
>TRBD1|TRBV27|-|TRBJ2-5
CASSLRQGGMVGETQYF
TGTGCCAGCAGTTTAAGACAGGGGGGAATGGTCGGGGAGACCCAGTACTTC
>-|TRBV25-1|-|TRBJ1-3
CASSDHRAGNTIYF
TGTGCCAGCAGTGACCACAGGGCTGGAAACACCATATATTTT
>TRBD2|TRBV5-8|-|TRBJ2-1
CASSFWRGSSYNEQFF
TGTGCCAGCAGCTTCTGGCGGGGGAGCTCCTACAATGAGCAGTTCTTC
>TRBD2|TRBV5-1|-|TRBJ2-5
CASSLGGREAQETQYF
TGCGCCAGCAGCTTGGGTGGCCGGGAGGCACAAGAGACCCAGTACTTC
>TRBD1|TRBV2|few|TRBJ1-2
CAGGTANYGYTF
TGTGCCGGAGGGACAGCTAACTATGGCTACACCTTC
>-|TRBV18|-|TRBJ1-1
CASSQDSLYTEAFF
TGTGCCAGCTCACAGGACAGCCTTTACACTGAAGCTTTCTTT
>-|TRBV30|-|TRBJ1-2
CAWSVNSWGGIRLGDGYTF
TGTGCCTGGAGTGTAAATTCTTGGGGGGGGATCAGGCTGGGTGATGGCTACACCTTC
>-|TRBV2|-|TRBJ2-2
CASRTDSGGELFF
TGTGCCAGCAGGACCGACTCGGGCGGGGAGCTGTTTTTT
>-|TRBV29-1|once|TRBJ1-2
CSVEVDSSNYGYTF
TGCAGCGTTGAGGTTGACAGTTCTAACTATGGCTACACCTTC
>-|TRBV7-2|once|TRBJ1-2
CASSLGQTGGVYGYTF
TGTGCCAGCAGCTTAGGTCAGACCGGGGGGGTCTATGGCTACACCTTC